The sample holds a few counts of the clone carrying this TCR beta chain. Its antigen is not identified. The data stem from a study of cytotoxic CD8 clonotypes in ibrutinib-treated CLL. Germline CDR1 reads SGHAT; CDR2 reads FQDESV (reference sequence). V was pared by 5 bases and J by 0 bases, with 11 bases between. This CDR3 has 15 amino acids. The targeted sequencing depth was 1 in 200,000 to 1 in 1 million T cells. Generated by immunoSEQ multiplex PCR, the TCRdb table keeps only in-frame clones and is missing some. Altogether hundreds of thousands of clones are present, 70% to 75% being singletons, with the ten largest covering about 6.2%. The study, taken as a whole, reports: There were differences in sampling times between sustained-remission and progressing patients. Among the clonotypes, public ones were uncommon and contracted or held stable on treatment.

The chain links TRBV11-1 to TRBJ1-3, with a weak D call TRBD1 (5 bases). This sequence was found in a human donor with chronic lymphocytic leukemia. The sequencing used PBMCs, collected after 12 months of ibrutinib treatment. The CDR3 DNA is TGTGCCAGCAGCCGACAGTTATACTCTGGAAACACCATATATTTT. It is translated as CASSRQLYSGNTIYF.